Listed here are 28 T cell receptor beta chains from one sample, sequenced in a study of shared clonotypes between healthy human individuals. Libraries were prepared by immunoSEQ multiplex PCR; TCRdb keeps only in-frame clonotypes and omits some of them. The sample lists about 1,500,000 clones; approximately 96% were seen once. The sequenced sample was naive CD4+ T cells sorted from blood. As for subset: CD45RA+ positively selected. The receptors come from a young man in good health.

This sequence joins TRBV6-5 and TRBJ2-2; maybe TRBD2 (6 bases). Trimming removed 6 bases from V and 1 base from J, with 9 bases in between. Germline V gives CDR1 MNHEY, CDR2 SVGAGI. The CDR3 covers 14 residues. CDR3 bases: TGTGCCAGCAGCAGGGACTGGAACACCGGGGAGCTGTTTTTT. Translation gives CASSRDWNTGELFF.

Written as DNA, the CDR3 is TGTGCCAGTAGTATCCTAGGCGGCGGGGGTGAAAAACTGTTTTTT. It is translated as CASSILGGGGEKLFF. The J gene is TRBJ1-4, the V gene TRBV19, with D perhaps matching TRBD1 (5 bases). Germline CDR1 reads LNHDA; CDR2 reads SQIVND (reference sequence). The CDR3 sequence is 15 residues long. Trimming cost V 3 bases and J 7 bases, with 15 bases left between them.

The table lists this clone with a count of one. The V and J genes are TRBV18 and TRBJ2-7; 11 positions agree with TRBD2. This CDR3 has 15 amino acids. V lost 3 bases to trimming and J lost 3 bases; unmatched junction nucleotides: 4. Per the germline V gene, CDR1 is KGHSH and CDR2 is LQKENI. The CDR3 region is CASSPPTSGIYEQYF. Written as DNA, the CDR3 is TGTGCCAGCTCACCGCCGACTAGCGGGATCTACGAGCAGTACTTC.

With regard to this clone: One junction end does not reproduce the germline sequence, and a read error may be involved. This CDR3 reads CSVDLAGGPLF. The CDR3 region has the DNA TGCAGCGTTGATTTGGCGGGAGGGCCTTTATTC. The gene calls are TRBV29-1 and TRBJ2-7; 9 nucleotides line up with TRBD2. Germline CDR1 and CDR2: SQVTM and ANQGSEA. The CDR3 is 11 amino acids.

Note on this clone: The sample holds other DNA sequences that translate to the same CDR3. J is TRBJ2-1 and V is TRBV28; TRBD2 agrees at 15 bases. V dropped 6 bases and J dropped 6; count of bases not matched to a gene: 3. The CDR3 sequence is 15 residues long. In germline, CDR1 is MDHEN, CDR2 SYDVKM. CDR3 region: CASSRTSGRANEQFF. The CDR3 DNA follows: TGTGCCAGCAGCAGGACTAGCGGGAGGGCCAATGAGCAGTTCTTC.

V and J are TRBV6-4 and TRBJ2-1; 10 bases align to TRBD2. The CDR3 covers 18 residues. CDR1 is MRHNA, CDR2 SNTAGT, per germline. The junction had 12 bases not matched to a gene; V was cut back by 2 bases and J by 5 bases. The CDR3 coding sequence is TGTGCCAGCAGTGACGTGCCTAGCGGGAGCGTAGGGCACAATGAGCAGTTCTTC. Translating it yields CASSDVPSGSVGHNEQFF.

This chain joins TRBV23-1 and TRBJ1-2, with D possibly TRBD1 on 5 matching bases. TRBV23-1 is noted as an ORF with a role that remains uncertain. CDR3 size: 13 residues. Deletions cut 3 bases from V and 2 bases from J, with 7 bases between. CDR3 amino acids: CASSQGRNYGYTF. Written as DNA, the CDR3 is TGCGCCAGCAGTCAGGGGCGGAACTATGGCTACACCTTC.

The rearrangement links TRBV7-6 to TRBJ2-7; unclear D gene. CDR1 SGHVS and CDR2 FNYEAQ come from the germline V gene. CDR3 length: 12 amino acids. The V end lost 3 bases, the J end lost 1 base, and 4 bases lay between the germline ends. In nucleotides, the CDR3 is TGTGCCAGCAGCTTGACTTCCTACGAGCAGTACTTC. It codes for CASSLTSYEQYF.

This clone was found once. J is TRBJ1-4 and V is TRBV7-2; D unclear. Per the germline V gene, CDR1 is SGHTA and CDR2 is FQGNSA. The CDR3 runs 13 residues. This CDR3 is CASGRASNEKLFF. The CDR3 nucleotides read TGTGCTTCAGGTAGAGCTTCTAATGAAAAACTGTTTTTT.

The chain carries TRBV30 and TRBJ1-1; D is possibly TRBD1 (5 bases). The CDR3 loop spans 16 amino acids. Deletions cut 0 bases from V and 4 bases from J, with 18 bases between. Germline V gene sequence: CDR1 GTSNPN, CDR2 SVGIG (reference sequence). This CDR3 is CAWSVRWSTRGTEAFF. The CDR3 region has the DNA TGTGCCTGGAGTGTAAGATGGTCAACGAGGGGCACTGAAGCTTTCTTT.

Regarding this clone: Other DNA sequences from this sample encode an identical CDR3 as well. This rearrangement joins TRBV19 to TRBJ2-7; weak D call: TRBD2 (5 bases). The CDR3 sequence is 12 residues long. V lost 1 base, J lost 6 bases, and 7 bases lay in between. CDR1 LNHDA and CDR2 SQIVND come from the germline V gene (reference sequence). The CDR3 DNA is TGTGCCAGTAGTATAGTAGGAGGCGAGCAGTACTTC. Its protein product is CASSIVGGEQYF.

V is TRBV5-1 and J is TRBJ2-2; D gene ambiguous. CDR3 length: 15 amino acids. Germline V gene sequence: CDR1 SGHRS, CDR2 YFSETQ. Trimming shortened V by 1 base and J by 0 bases, and 7 bases separated the two germline ends. For the CDR3, the DNA is TGCGCCAGCAGCTTGATACGGTCGAACACCGGGGAGCTGTTTTTT. Translating it yields CASSLIRSNTGELFF. Full variable domain (remainder filled in from reference TRBV5-1 and TRBJ2-2): KAGVTQTPRYLIKTRGQQVTLSCSPISGHRSVSWYQQTPGQGLQFLFEYFSETQRNKGNFPGRFSGRQFSNSRSEMNVSTLELGDSALYLCASSLIRSNTGELFFGEGSRLTVL.

The chain combines TRBV7-2 with TRBJ2-5; maybe TRBD2 (5 bases). CDR1 and CDR2 from the germline V gene are SGHTA and FQGNSA. V lost 0 bases, J lost 4 bases, and 15 bases lay in between. The CDR3 loop spans 16 amino acids. The CDR3 DNA sequence: TGTGCCAGCAGCTTAGCGGCTAGCCCCGGACGAGAGACCCAGTACTTC. Its translation is CASSLAASPGRETQYF. The full variable domain, in which reference TRBV7-2 and TRBJ2-5 provide the parts outside the CDR3, is GAGVSQSPSNKVTEKGKDVELRCDPISGHTALYWYRQSLGQGLEFLIYFQGNSAPDKSGLPSDRFSAERTGGSVSTLTIQRTQQEDSAVYLCASSLAASPGRETQYFGPGTRLLVL.

Concerning this clone itself: The sample contains more than one DNA sequence encoding this CDR3. V is TRBV10-2 and J is TRBJ2-5; no definite D call. The V and J ends lost 2 bases and 5 bases respectively, with 3 bases between them. CDR3 length equals 11 residues. Germline CDR1 is WSHSY and CDR2 is SAAADI. CDR3 residues: CASSEGETQYF. The CDR3 DNA reads as TGCGCCAGCAGTGAGGGGGAGACCCAGTACTTC.

This chain connects TRBV5-4 to TRBJ2-3, with D uncertain. The CDR3 is made up of 13 amino acids. Trimming removed 1 base at V and 6 bases at J, with 9 bases between. Per germline, CDR1 SGHNT and CDR2 YYREEE (reference sequence). The CDR3 here is CASSLRTSDTQYF. The CDR3 DNA reads TGTGCCAGCAGCTTGCGAACGTCCGATACGCAGTATTTT.

The chain carries TRBV7-9 and TRBJ2-1; 10 bases line up with TRBD2. This CDR3 contains 17 residues. V lost 5 bases and J lost 6; bases outside the gene matches: 13. The V gene's germline CDR1 is SEHNR and CDR2 FQNEAQ (reference sequence). The CDR3 nucleotides read TGTGCCAGCAGCACTGGTGGGCTAGCGGGAGTAGCCAATGAGCAGTTCTTC. This encodes CASSTGGLAGVANEQFF.

The chain recombines TRBV5-4 with TRBJ1-1, with D uncertain. Germline CDR1 is SGHNT and CDR2 is YYREEE (reference sequence). Trimming removed 1 base from V and 6 bases from J, with 7 bases in between. There are 12 residues in the CDR3. CDR3 nucleotide sequence: TGTGCCAGCAGCTTGCCGCCGTCTGAAGCTTTCTTT. Protein product: CASSLPPSEAFF.

The chain links TRBV5-1 to TRBJ1-3, with TRBD1 matching 9 bases. With V trimmed by 5 bases and J by 4 bases, 7 bases remained unmatched. The CDR3 extends over 15 amino acids. Per the germline V gene, CDR1 is SGHRS and CDR2 is YFSETQ. The CDR3, as DNA: TGCGCCAGCAGACTTACAGGGGGCGCCGGAAACACCATATATTTT. It is translated as CASRLTGGAGNTIYF.

The CDR3 protein is CASSQVKGNTGELFF. The CDR3 DNA is TGTGCCAGCAGCCAAGTCAAGGGTAACACCGGGGAGCTGTTTTTT. The rearrangement joins TRBV14 to TRBJ2-2; D is uncertain. The CDR3 loop spans 15 amino acids. Trimming removed 1 base from V and 2 bases from J, with 8 bases in between. Germline CDR1 and CDR2: SGHDN and FVKESK.

The V gene is TRBV27, the J gene TRBJ1-1; D may be TRBD1 (6 bases). Germline V gene lookup returns CDR1 MNHEY and CDR2 SMNVEV (reference sequence). The germline V and J ends were trimmed by 2 bases and 4 bases, with 26 bases remaining between them. This CDR3 is 19 amino acids long. CDR3 DNA: TGTGCCAGCAGTTTACCCATTGGACCTCCCACGGCAGGGGCCACTGAAGCTTTCTTT. Residues: CASSLPIGPPTAGATEAFF.

The V call is TRBV5-1, the J call TRBJ1-2; D possibly corresponds to TRBD1 (5 bases). This CDR3 spans 14 amino acids. V lost 0 bases and J 5 bases, leaving 11 bases between the germline ends. Per the germline V gene, CDR1 is SGHRS and CDR2 is YFSETQ. The chain's CDR3 is CASSLGGRIYGYTF. CDR3 coding DNA: TGCGCCAGCAGCTTGGGGGGACGGATATATGGCTACACCTTC.

J is TRBJ2-7 and V is TRBV9, with 7 nucleotides matching TRBD1. V lost 3 bases, J lost 1 base, and 7 bases stayed unmatched. The V gene's germline CDR1 is SGDLS and CDR2 YYNGEE. This CDR3 spans 15 amino acids. The CDR3 reads CASSGSGQPSYEQYF. In DNA form, the CDR3 reads TGTGCCAGCAGCGGATCGGGACAGCCTTCCTACGAGCAGTACTTC.

In this sample, this clone turned up a few times. This chain connects TRBV10-3 to TRBJ2-5; 7 bases are a match to TRBD1. Germline values: CDR1 ENHRY, CDR2 SYGVKD. V dropped 5 bases and J dropped 2; count of bases not matched to a gene: 8. CDR3 length: 15 residues. CDR3 sequence: CAISKDRASQETQYF. The CDR3 DNA reads as TGTGCCATCAGTAAAGACAGGGCTTCTCAAGAGACCCAGTACTTC.

The CDR3 nucleotides read TGTGCCAGCAGTCAGGGAAATCAGCCCCAGCATTTT. Translating it yields CASSQGNQPQHF. The J gene is TRBJ1-5, the V gene TRBV25-1; TRBD1 might be the D (5 bases). The CDR3 sequence is 12 residues long. V gave up 5 bases and J gave up 4 bases, with 6 bases separating them. The germline V gene has CDR1 MGHDK and CDR2 SYGVNS.

This clone was detected only once. This chain uses TRBV9 with TRBJ2-5; D possibly matches TRBD1 or TRBD2 (6 bases each). V dropped 0 bases and J dropped 5 bases, with 14 bases sitting between them. The length of the CDR3 is 15 residues. Germline CDR1 and CDR2: SGDLS and YYNGEE. The DNA for the CDR3 is TGTGCCAGCAGCGTAGATCGGGGGCCGGAGGAGACCCAGTACTTC. It specifies CASSVDRGPEETQYF.

This chain connects TRBV14 to TRBJ2-2; 10 bases fit TRBD2. This CDR3 region has 18 residues. The germline V gene has CDR1 SGHDN and CDR2 FVKESK. Trimming at V came to 0 bases and at J to 5 bases, leaving 9 bases not matched to a gene. CDR3 nucleotide sequence: TGTGCCAGCAGCCAAGATCAAGCGGGAGGGCCGAGGACCGGGGAGCTGTTTTTT. Protein sequence: CASSQDQAGGPRTGELFF.

V is TRBV7-8 and J is TRBJ1-2; tentatively, D is TRBD1 (6 bases). The CDR3 covers 13 residues. V was shortened by 3 bases and J by 8 bases, with 13 bases between the two germline ends. Germline lookup yields CDR1 SGHVS and CDR2 FQNEAQ. The CDR3 DNA is TGTGCCAGCAGCTTCGACAGGTTTCAGGGCTACACCTTC. It specifies CASSFDRFQGYTF.

The chain combines TRBV5-1 with TRBJ2-2; D is undetermined. The CDR3 is 15 amino acids. Looked up from germline, CDR1 is SGHRS and CDR2 is YFSETQ. With 0 bases removed from V and 0 bases from J, the gap between germline ends came to 6 bases. The CDR3 nucleotides are TGCGCCAGCAGCTTGGATACGACGAACACCGGGGAGCTGTTTTTT. It encodes CASSLDTTNTGELFF.